These T cell receptor beta chains were read from a single sample in a study of blood T cell repertoires in COVID-19. Repertoires were generated with immunoSEQ multiplex PCR, while TCRdb's copy carries only in-frame clones and drops some. Among about 400,000 clones listed, 70% to 90% were seen once. The sequencing input was PBMCs or T cells enriched from blood (not recorded which). The receptor source for this set is a woman under 30 with acute COVID-19. Both conserved end residues are part of each CDR3. Fields, in order: V gene, clone size, D gene, J gene, CDR3 DNA, CDR3 protein. D genes are given only for firm matches. Clone size appears in some rows only: once, few, many, or a class for an expanded clone.

v_gene: TRBV27
abundance: .
d_gene: .
j_gene: TRBJ2-7
CDR3nt: TGTGCCAGCAGTGCGGGACAGAGGTGGGGCGAGCAGTACTTC
CDR3aa: CASSAGQRWGEQYF

v_gene: TRBV4-1
abundance: .
d_gene: .
j_gene: TRBJ2-7
CDR3nt: TGCGCCAGCAGCCAACCTGTTCGTGGGCACTCCTACGAGCAGTACTTC
CDR3aa: CASSQPVRGHSYEQYF

v_gene: TRBV3-1/TRBV3-2
abundance: few
d_gene: .
j_gene: TRBJ1-3
CDR3nt: TGTGCCAGCAGCCGACCGACAGGCCACTCTGGAAACACCATATATTTT
CDR3aa: CASSRPTGHSGNTIYF

v_gene: TRBV7-4
abundance: once
d_gene: TRBD2
j_gene: TRBJ2-7
CDR3nt: TGTGCCAGCAGCCACGGAGGCGGGAGGGCCTTCTACGAGCAGTACTTC
CDR3aa: CASSHGGGRAFYEQYF

v_gene: TRBV7-2
abundance: .
d_gene: TRBD1
j_gene: TRBJ2-2
CDR3nt: TGTGCCAGCAGCTCCGGGACAGGGGTTTTCAGCACCGGGGAGCTGTTTTTT
CDR3aa: CASSSGTGVFSTGELFF

v_gene: TRBV11-2
abundance: once
d_gene: .
j_gene: TRBJ2-7
CDR3nt: TGTGCCAGCAGCTTACGCGAAGCCCCTTCCTACGAGCAGTACTTC
CDR3aa: CASSLREAPSYEQYF

v_gene: TRBV5-6
abundance: .
d_gene: .
j_gene: TRBJ1-1
CDR3nt: TGTGCCAGCAGCTTAAGGGGTGGGATGAACACTGAAGCTTTCTTT
CDR3aa: CASSLRGGMNTEAFF

v_gene: TRBV11-2
abundance: .
d_gene: .
j_gene: TRBJ1-3
CDR3nt: TGTGCCAGCAGCTATGGACAGACCACCTCTGGAAACACCATATATTTT
CDR3aa: CASSYGQTTSGNTIYF

v_gene: TRBV30
abundance: once
d_gene: .
j_gene: TRBJ2-1
CDR3nt: TGTGCCTGGAGTACCGACACCTACAATGAGCAGTTCTTC
CDR3aa: CAWSTDTYNEQFF

v_gene: TRBV6-5
abundance: few
d_gene: TRBD1
j_gene: TRBJ1-2
CDR3nt: TGTGCCAGCAGTTACTCTCAGGGGGCGCAGGGCTACACCTTC
CDR3aa: CASSYSQGAQGYTF

v_gene: TRBV27
abundance: once
d_gene: .
j_gene: TRBJ2-7
CDR3nt: TGTGCCAGCAGCCGACCCTGGGGGGTAACGGTCGAGCAGTACTTC
CDR3aa: CASSRPWGVTVEQYF

v_gene: TRBV6-4
abundance: few
d_gene: .
j_gene: TRBJ1-6
CDR3nt: TGTGCCAGCGCCAACCAGGGTGGTTCACCCCTCCACTTT
CDR3aa: CASANQGGSPLHF

v_gene: TRBV15
abundance: .
d_gene: .
j_gene: TRBJ2-7
CDR3nt: TGTGCCACCAGCAGAGACCTTAACGGGATGGGCGAGCAGTACTTC
CDR3aa: CATSRDLNGMGEQYF

v_gene: TRBV7-6
abundance: .
d_gene: TRBD1
j_gene: TRBJ1-1
CDR3nt: TGTGCCAGCAGCTTAGGACAGGGGATTGGGACGAACACTGAAGCTTTCTTT
CDR3aa: CASSLGQGIGTNTEAFF

v_gene: TRBV18
abundance: .
d_gene: .
j_gene: TRBJ1-3
CDR3nt: TGTGCCAGCTCACCACGGCGGGAAGCGGACACCATATATTTT
CDR3aa: CASSPRREADTIYF

v_gene: TRBV28
abundance: .
d_gene: TRBD1
j_gene: TRBJ1-1
CDR3nt: TGTGCCAGCAGTTTGGACAGGGGGTTAGGCCTGGTGAACACTGAAGCTTTCTTT
CDR3aa: CASSLDRGLGLVNTEAFF

v_gene: TRBV7-2
abundance: .
d_gene: .
j_gene: TRBJ1-6
CDR3nt: TGTGCCAGCAGCTTGACTTTTAATTCACCCCTCCACTTT
CDR3aa: CASSLTFNSPLHF

v_gene: TRBV5-6
abundance: once
d_gene: TRBD1
j_gene: TRBJ2-1
CDR3nt: TGTGCCAGCAGCTTCACCGGGACAGGGGGTCGTAATGAGCAGTTCTTC
CDR3aa: CASSFTGTGGRNEQFF

v_gene: TRBV7-8
abundance: once
d_gene: .
j_gene: TRBJ2-7
CDR3nt: TGTGCCAGCAGCACAGACGGGGCCTACGAGCAGTACTTC
CDR3aa: CASSTDGAYEQYF

v_gene: TRBV6-5
abundance: .
d_gene: TRBD1
j_gene: TRBJ2-1
CDR3nt: TGTGCCAGCAGTTACTTCGCAGGGGGCAGGAATGAGCAGTTCTTC
CDR3aa: CASSYFAGGRNEQFF

v_gene: TRBV27
abundance: .
d_gene: .
j_gene: TRBJ2-1
CDR3nt: TGTGCCAGCACTAGCCATCCCTACAATGAGCAGTTCTTC
CDR3aa: CASTSHPYNEQFF

v_gene: TRBV5-6
abundance: .
d_gene: .
j_gene: TRBJ2-4
CDR3nt: TGTGCCAGCAGCCCCCGGGAGTTCATAGCCAAAAACATTCAGTACTTC
CDR3aa: CASSPREFIAKNIQYF

v_gene: TRBV2
abundance: once
d_gene: TRBD1
j_gene: TRBJ1-4
CDR3nt: TGTGCCAGCAGTGAAACCAAGGGGGCGCAAAATGAAAAACTGTTTTTT
CDR3aa: CASSETKGAQNEKLFF

v_gene: TRBV19
abundance: .
d_gene: TRBD1
j_gene: TRBJ1-2
CDR3nt: TGTGCCAGTAGTATAGTCCTCGGACAGGGGAGCTATGGCTACACCTTC
CDR3aa: CASSIVLGQGSYGYTF